These 5 T cell receptor beta chains were sequenced from one sample in a study of blood T cell repertoires in COVID-19. This table comes from immunoSEQ multiplex PCR, and its TCRdb copy is limited to in-frame clones, with some not included. This repertoire shows 29,000 or so clones, 92% found once; its top ten account for approximately 2.5%. The specimen was peripheral blood. These receptors were taken from a man aged 50 to 60 with active COVID-19.

This clone showed up just once. The V call is TRBV7-3, the J call TRBJ2-7; D perhaps matches TRBD2 (5 bases). This CDR3 is built from 15 residues. Germline-derived CDR1 and CDR2 are SGHTA and FQGTGA. V was cut by 2 bases and J by 1 base, with 12 bases left in between. The CDR3 nucleotides are TGTGCCAGCAGCTTAGTGTGGTCGGGGTCCTACGAGCAGTACTTC. It encodes CASSLVWSGSYEQYF.

The chain recombines TRBV6-5 with TRBJ2-7; 8 bases map to TRBD2. With 2 bases clipped from V and 2 bases from J, the junction kept 5 bases outside the gene matches. Germline-derived CDR1 and CDR2 are MNHEY and SVGAGI. CDR3 length: 15 amino acids. CDR3 in DNA: TGTGCCAGCAGTTACGGAGCGGGAGAGGCCTACGAGCAGTACTTC. Amino acids: CASSYGAGEAYEQYF.

The V gene is TRBV5-1, the J gene TRBJ2-1; D not certain. V gave up 0 bases and J gave up 9 bases, with 7 bases separating them. Germline V CDR1 and CDR2: SGHRS, YFSETQ. CDR3 length: 12 residues. CDR3 region: CASSLGSSEQFF. CDR3 nucleotides: TGCGCCAGCAGCTTGGGTAGTAGTGAGCAGTTCTTC.

The rearrangement joins TRBV2 to TRBJ1-5, with 7 bases matching TRBD1. The CDR3 runs 15 residues. Per germline, CDR1 SNHLY and CDR2 FYNNEI. V lost 1 base to trimming and J lost 4 bases; unmatched junction nucleotides: 4. CDR3 region: CASSEGRGENQPQHF. The CDR3 DNA follows: TGTGCCAGCAGTGAAGGCAGGGGGGAGAATCAGCCCCAGCATTTT.

CDR3 region: CASSIIAGVGSYNEQFF. CDR3 bases: TGTGCCAGTAGTATAATAGCGGGAGTTGGCTCCTACAATGAGCAGTTCTTC. This chain connects TRBV19 to TRBJ2-1; TRBD2 matches 9 bases. Trimming cost V 2 bases and J 0 bases; bases outside gene matches: 5. The germline V gene encodes CDR1 LNHDA and CDR2 SQIVND (reference sequence). This CDR3 region has 17 residues.